This T cell receptor beta chain was documented in a study of blood T cell repertoires in COVID-19. Study information: Samples taken during acute and convalescent COVID-19 were collected in the United States, Italy and Spain. T cells, B-cell-depleted T cells, or PBMCs provided the cDNA or gDNA that served as material.

Sequenced by immunoSEQ multiplex PCR; TCRdb stores in-frame clones only, minus some. Of 95,000 to 110,000 clones listed, roughly 82% are singletons. The specimen sequenced was peripheral blood. The receptor's source is a man aged 55 to 70 with acute or convalescent COVID-19.

CDR3: CASSPGRGNEQFF. The DNA for the CDR3 is TGTGCCAGCTCACCAGGCAGGGGAAATGAGCAGTTCTTC. This chain uses TRBV18 with TRBJ2-1; D may be TRBD1 (6 bases). Germline lookup yields CDR1 KGHSH and CDR2 LQKENI. The CDR3 is 13 residues long. Trimming pared 2 bases from V and 7 bases from J, leaving 9 bases between.